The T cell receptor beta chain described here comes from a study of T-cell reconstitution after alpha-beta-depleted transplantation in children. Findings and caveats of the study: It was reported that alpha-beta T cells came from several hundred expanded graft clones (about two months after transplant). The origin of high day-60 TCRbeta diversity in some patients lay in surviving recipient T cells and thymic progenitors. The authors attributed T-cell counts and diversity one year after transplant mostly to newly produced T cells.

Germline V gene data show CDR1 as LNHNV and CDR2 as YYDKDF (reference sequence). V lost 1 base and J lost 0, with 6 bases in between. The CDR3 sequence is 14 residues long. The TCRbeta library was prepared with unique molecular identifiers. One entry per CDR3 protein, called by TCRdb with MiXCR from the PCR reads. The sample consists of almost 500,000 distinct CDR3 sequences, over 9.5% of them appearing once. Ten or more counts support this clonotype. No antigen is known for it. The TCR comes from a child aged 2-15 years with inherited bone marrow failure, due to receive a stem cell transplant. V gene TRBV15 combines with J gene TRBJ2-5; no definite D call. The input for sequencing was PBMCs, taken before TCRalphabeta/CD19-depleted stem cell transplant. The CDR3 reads CATSRAVYQETQYF. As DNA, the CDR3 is TGTGCCACCAGCAGAGCCGTTTACCAAGAGACCCAGTACTTC.